The next 5 T cell receptor beta chains were all read from a single sample in a study of blood T cells in healthy people across ages. The use of a sample-barcoded 5' primer and a J-beta primer mix characterized a second PCR of about 6 to 12 cycles. TCRdb ran MiXCR on the 5' RACE reads and lists one entry per CDR3 protein. The repertoire holds approximately 600,000 distinct CDR3 sequences, with roughly 53% as singletons. The source material was blood. These receptors all stem from a man in his fifties or sixties in good health.

The J gene is TRBJ2-7, the V gene TRBV21-1; no DNA check was done on the table's D call, TRBD1. TRBV21-1 is a pseudogene segment. The CDR3 has 15 amino acids. Here the CDR3 DNA reads TGTGCCAGCAGCGTACAGGGGGCGGATATCTACGAGCAGTACTTC. This gives the protein CASSVQGADIYEQYF.

The genes are TRBV9 and TRBJ2-2; 11 nucleotides agree with TRBD2. The CDR3 has 18 residues. V was clipped by 1 base and J by 0 bases; unmatched bases: 5. The germline gives CDR1 SGDLS, CDR2 YYNGEE. Written as DNA, the CDR3 is TGTGCCAGCAGCGTAAGGCTAGCGGGGGGCCCGAACACCGGGGAGCTGTTTTTT. It translates to CASSVRLAGGPNTGELFF.

The rearrangement uses TRBV15 and TRBJ1-5, with 7 bases identical to TRBD1. CDR3 size: 15 residues. Germline loops: CDR1 LNHNV, CDR2 YYDKDF (reference sequence). Unmatched junction bases numbered 3, after V lost 3 bases and J lost 1 base. CDR3 in amino acids: CATSRTGNSNQPQHF. The DNA for the CDR3 is TGTGCCACCAGCAGGACAGGGAACAGCAATCAGCCCCAGCATTTT.

The gene calls are TRBV12-5 and TRBJ2-5, with 10 bases aligning to TRBD2. The CDR3 has 15 amino acids. CDR1 and CDR2 from the germline V gene are LGHNT and FRNRAP. J lost 5 bases, V lost 0 bases, and 3 bases had no gene match. The CDR3 DNA sequence: TGTGCTAGTGGTTTGGTGCTAGCGGGGGTGGAGACCCAGTACTTC. Translation gives CASGLVLAGVETQYF.

This clonotype is a singleton in its sample. The rearrangement uses TRBV6-2 or TRBV6-3 and TRBJ2-3; TRBD2 agrees at 13 bases. Germline trimming cut 8 bases from V and 4 bases from J; bases unmatched to any gene: 9. This CDR3 has 16 residues. The germline V gene has CDR1 MNHEY and CDR2 SVGEGT. CDR3 region: CASGPRLAGGPDTQYF. The CDR3 nucleotides read TGTGCCAGCGGTCCTCGACTAGCGGGGGGCCCAGATACGCAGTATTTT.